A selection of T cell receptor beta chains follows, all from one sample in a study of tumor-infiltrating lymphocytes in primary liver carcinoma. Via MiXCR, TCRdb re-called the multiplex PCR reads, giving one row per CDR3 protein. The sample contains about 92,000 distinct CDR3 sequences, around 68% of which appear only once. Source material: tumor-adjacent normal liver tissue. The receptors were gathered from a man aged 35-49 years with primary liver carcinoma and hepatitis B virus infection. Both conserved end residues are part of each CDR3. Fields, in order: J gene, D gene, V gene, clone size, CDR3 DNA, CDR3 protein. The D gene is left open where the match is weak. Clone size is given for some rows only: seen once, a few or many times, or a class if the clone is expanded.

>TRBJ2-3|-|TRBV4-2|-
TGTGTCAGCAGCCAAGAGGGAGAGGGAGAAAACACAGATACGCAGTATTTT
CVSSQEGEGENTDTQYF
>TRBJ1-4|-|TRBV6-6|-
TGTGCCAGCATCGACCGTGTAAGGGGCGGTCATGAGAAACTGTTTTTT
CASIDRVRGGHEKLFF
>TRBJ1-5|TRBD1|TRBV6-1|many
TGTGCCAGCAGAGGGGACAGCTATAGCAATCAGCCCCAGCATTTT
CASRGDSYSNQPQHF
>TRBJ1-5|TRBD1|TRBV11-3|-
TGTGCCAGCAACCCCGGGACAGGAGGGCAATCAGCCCCAGCATTT
CASNPGTGGQSAPAF
>TRBJ2-5|-|TRBV9|-
TGTGCCAGCAGCGTAACTCCGGGGCTTCAAGAGACCCAGTACTTC
CASSVTPGLQETQYF
>TRBJ1-2|-|TRBV11-2|-
TGTGCCACCAGCCTCCCACAAGGGGATTTTTATGGCTACACCTTC
CATSLPQGDFYGYTF
>TRBJ2-3|-|TRBV11-2|-
TGTGCCAGCAGTCACGTAGGTAACACAGATACGCAGTATTTT
CASSHVGNTDTQYF
>TRBJ2-7|-|TRBV4-2|many
TGTGCCAGCAGCCGTGACCCGCGGAACTACGAGCAGTACTTC
CASSRDPRNYEQYF
>TRBJ2-7|-|TRBV29-1|-
TGCAGCGTTGAAGGGGGTCATGAGCAGTACTTC
CSVEGGHEQYF
>TRBJ2-3|TRBD2|TRBV6-1|-
TGTGCCAGCAGTCAACTAGCGGGTTTAATCACAGATACGCGGTATTTT
CASSQLAGLITDTRYF
>TRBJ1-2|-|TRBV11-2|-
TGTTCCAACAGCTTTACAGGCGTTACCTATGGCTACACCTTC
CSNSFTGVTYGYTF
>TRBJ1-1|-|TRBV5-1|-
TGCACCAGCAGCACTCTGACGGGGGGAGACACTGAAGCTTTCTTT
CTSSTLTGGDTEAFF
>TRBJ1-2|TRBD1|TRBV28|-
TGTGCCAGTACCTCAGGACAGGCCGGGCGCGGCTACATCTTC
CASTSGQAGRGYIF
>TRBJ2-2|-|TRBV29-1|many
TGCAGCGTTAAGACGGGTCAGGACGGGGAGCTGTTTTTT
CSVKTGQDGELFF
>TRBJ2-3|-|TRBV10-2|once
TGCGCCAGCAGTGCCCGAGGGCGGGGGCTCTACACAGATACGCAGTATTTT
CASSARGRGLYTDTQYF
>TRBJ2-1|-|TRBV11-2|-
TGTGCCAGCAGCCATATAGAAGGGAGATTAGCGAAGCCCAATGAGCAGTTCTTC
CASSHIEGRLAKPNEQFF
>TRBJ2-5|-|TRBV11-2|once
TGTGCCAGCAGCCACCGACTAACGGGCTTTCAAGAGACCCAGTACTTC
CASSHRLTGFQETQYF
>TRBJ2-3|-|TRBV28|once
TGTGCCAGCAGTCTTTGGACAGATATGCAGTATTTT
CASSLWTDMQYF
>TRBJ2-2|TRBD2|TRBV7-8|-
TGTGCCAGCAGCGACAGACTAGCGGGTGCCGGGGAACTGTTTTTT
CASSDRLAGAGELFF
>TRBJ2-7|-|TRBV20-1|-
TGCAGTGCAGAGAGCACTACGGAGCTGTACTTC
CSAESTTELYF
>TRBJ2-7|TRBD1|TRBV5-1|few
TGCGCCAGCAGCTTGGAAGGACAGGCGGACGAGCAGTACTTC
CASSLEGQADEQYF
>TRBJ1-3|TRBD1|TRBV6-5|-
TGTGCCAGTAGTTACGGGGGACAGGGAGAAGGTAGAAACACCATATATTTT
CASSYGGQGEGRNTIYF
>TRBJ2-7|TRBD2|TRBV11-2|-
TGTGCCAGCGGCTTAGCAGGCGGGAGCTCCTACGAGCAGTACTTC
CASGLAGGSSYEQYF
>TRBJ2-3|-|TRBV11-2|-
TGTGCCAGTGCCCCATCCGGGACGGGGAGCACAGATACGCAGTATTTT
CASAPSGTGSTDTQYF
>TRBJ2-1|TRBD2|TRBV5-1|-
TGCGCCAGCAGCCTTATCCTAGCGGGAGGTAACCATGAGCAGTTCTTC
CASSLILAGGNHEQFF
>TRBJ2-7|-|TRBV11-2|-
TGTGTCAGCAGCTCGGACAACTACGAGCAGTACTTT
CVSSSDNYEQYF
>TRBJ2-3|-|TRBV28|-
TGTGCCAGCAGTACACAGGACGGGTCAGATATGCAGTATTTT
CASSTQDGSDMQYF
>TRBJ2-4|-|TRBV11-2|-
TGTGCCAGCAGCCCTTCGGCCCTCGGGGGCAAAAACATTCAGTACTTT
CASSPSALGGKNIQYF
>TRBJ2-7|-|TRBV6-1|-
TGTACCAGCATTGAAGAGGCGTGCCGTTACGAGCAGTACTTC
CTSIEEACRYEQYF
>TRBJ2-2|-|TRBV4-1|-
TGCGCCAGCAGCCCACTGGGTCAGACGATCACCGGGGAGCTGTTTTTT
CASSPLGQTITGELFF
>TRBJ2-4|TRBD2|TRBV11-1|-
TGTGCTAGCAGCTTTCCCGGGACTAGCGGGACTAAAAACATTCAGTGCTTC
CASSFPGTSGTKNIQCF
>TRBJ2-4|-|TRBV28|-
TGTGCCAGCAGTAGACAGCATCTAGCCAAAAACATTCAGTATTTC
CASSRQHLAKNIQYF
>TRBJ2-3|-|TRBV10-3|-
TGTGCCATCAGTGAAAACGCAGTCACAGATACGCAGTATTTT
CAISENAVTDTQYF
>TRBJ1-1|-|TRBV6-5|many
TGTGCCACCTGCCTGAACCGAGGGAGCACTGAAGCTTTCTTT
CATCLNRGSTEAFF
>TRBJ2-3|-|TRBV6-6|-
TGTGCCATCAGTTACGTCGGGGTCGGCACAGATACGCAGTATTTT
CAISYVGVGTDTQYF
>TRBJ2-4|-|TRBV11-2|many
TGTGCCAGCAGCTTGGGAGGGGGGAACGGCATTCAGTACTTC
CASSLGGGNGIQYF
>TRBJ2-1|TRBD2|TRBV12-3/TRBV12-4|-
TGTGCCAGCAGCCTCGAGCGGGGCGGGTACAATGAGCAGTTCTTC
CASSLERGGYNEQFF